This record concerns one TCR beta chain sequence. Its target is unknown. This sequence may be a read error, since a much larger clone differs from it by one base. The source of the sample is a study of blood T cells in healthy people across ages. Whole-study findings and limits: Aged donors had fewer naive CD4+ cells and lower diversity than long-lived donors.

This CDR3 has 16 amino acids. The germline V gene has CDR1 SGHRS and CDR2 YFSETQ. Each donor gave 9.5 to 10 milliliters of peripheral blood. The second PCR ran about 6 to 12 cycles with a sample-barcoded 5' primer and J-beta primers. Every cDNA molecule bore a tag from a template-switch adaptor containing 12 random nucleotides. Per sample, CDR3-containing paired-end reads numbered at least 2.5 million. TCRdb used MiXCR to reprocess the 5' RACE reads, holding one entry per CDR3 protein. The data contain around 1,700,000 distinct CDR3 sequences, roughly 28% of them seen just once; the ten biggest clones take up roughly 8%.

This clonotype was sampled from a woman between 25 and 40 years old in good health. The sequenced material came from blood. V is TRBV5-1 and J is TRBJ2-6; D tentatively reads TRBD1 or TRBD2 (5 bases each). CDR3 residues: CASSRREGSGVNVLTF. The CDR3 nucleotides read TGCGCCAGCAGCCGACGCGAGGGGAGTGGGGTCAACGTCCTGACTTTC.